Given below is one T cell receptor (beta chain) in context. There is no known antigen for this receptor. It has no much larger one-base neighbor in the sample; base qualities were not kept. The sample is drawn from a study of T cell changes during pregnancy in multiple sclerosis (dated by TCRdb to the late 2010s). General notes on the study: The study looked at changes in the T cell repertoire across pregnancy in women with multiple sclerosis.

Including cysteine and phenylalanine, the CDR3 has 15 amino acids. Kept here is only the CDR3 DNA, which spans 45 bases and is read in frame from base 1. Per the germline V gene (reference sequence), SEHNR is the CDR1 and FQNEAQ is the CDR2. From V the trimming removes 10 bases and from J it removes 2 bases, while the gene matches leave 11 bases of the junction unaccounted for. Libraries were constructed by the immunoSEQ multiplex PCR assay. TCRdb took over this immuneACCESS table, retaining in-frame rearrangements with V and J assigned. Such tables are incomplete; in checked studies, under half of the missing clones stem from an unresolved V gene, and the remainder is unexplained. This sample comprises 30,000 to 40,000 clones, roughly nine tenths of them detected only once. The ten largest clones represent approximately 3% of the sample.

The chain was built from TRBV7-9 and TRBJ2-3, with 8 junctional bases fitting TRBD1. Sequencing was performed on CD4+ T cells from peripheral blood mononuclear cells, taken in the third trimester of pregnancy. This TCR came from a female donor in good health, enrolled as a control in a pregnancy study. The sequenced DNA is TGTGCCATCCAGCTTATGGGACAGGCCACAGATACGCAGTATTTT. It translates as CAIQLMGQATDTQYF. This CDR3, with the reference TRBV7-9 and TRBJ2-3 proteins standing in past its ends, gives the full variable domain DTGVSQNPRHKITKRGQNVTFRCDPISEHNRLYWYRQTLGQGPEFLTYFQNEAQLEKSRLLSDRFSAERPKGSFSTLEIQRTEQGDSAMYLCAIQLMGQATDTQYFGPGTRLTVL.